Sequencing of this T cell receptor (beta chain) was carried out in a study of cytomegalovirus exposure and HLA in healthy donors. Across the whole study: According to later analysis, the same platform produced the 90 to 150 validation and several hundred first-cohort repertoires.

Study-level points and caveats: In vitro confirmation showed three CMV-associated chains to be CMV antigen specific. The investigators catalogued 150 to 200 TCR beta chains as cytomegalovirus-associated. It was found in a later analysis that first-cohort TCR clusters tended to co-occur in the roughly 120 validation repertoires.

Comments on this clone: Antigen: not known.

CDR3 length equals 12 residues. V gave up 4 bases and J gave up 2 bases, with 8 bases separating them. CDR1 and CDR2 (germline): SQVTM, ANQGSEA. Sequenced by immunoSEQ multiplex PCR; TCRdb stores in-frame clones only, minus some. The table lists about 150,000 clones, approximately 94% of them singletons. The chain links TRBV29-1 to TRBJ1-1; unclear D gene. The sequence derives from a man younger than 35 in good health and CMV-seropositive. Sequences were obtained from PBMCs. CDR3 loop: CSVVRFNTEAFF. The CDR3 DNA reads as TGCAGCGTTGTCAGGTTCAACACTGAAGCTTTCTTT.